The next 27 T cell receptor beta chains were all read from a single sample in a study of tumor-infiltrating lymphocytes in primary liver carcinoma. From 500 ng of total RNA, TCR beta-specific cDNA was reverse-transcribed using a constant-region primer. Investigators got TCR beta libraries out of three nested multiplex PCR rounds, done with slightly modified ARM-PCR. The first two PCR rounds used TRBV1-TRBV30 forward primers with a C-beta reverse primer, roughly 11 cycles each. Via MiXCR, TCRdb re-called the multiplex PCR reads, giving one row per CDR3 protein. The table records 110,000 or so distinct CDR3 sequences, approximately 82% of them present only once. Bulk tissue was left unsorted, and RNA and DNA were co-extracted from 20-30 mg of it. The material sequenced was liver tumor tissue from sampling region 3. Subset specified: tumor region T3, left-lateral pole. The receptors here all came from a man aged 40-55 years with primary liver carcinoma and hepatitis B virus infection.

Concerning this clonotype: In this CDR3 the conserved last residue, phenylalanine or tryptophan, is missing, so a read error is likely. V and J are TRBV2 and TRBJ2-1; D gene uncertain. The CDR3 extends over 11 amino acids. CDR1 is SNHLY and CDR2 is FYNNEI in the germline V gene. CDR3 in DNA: TGTGACAGCAGTCCACTGAATGAGCAGTTCTTA. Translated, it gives CDSSPLNEQFL.

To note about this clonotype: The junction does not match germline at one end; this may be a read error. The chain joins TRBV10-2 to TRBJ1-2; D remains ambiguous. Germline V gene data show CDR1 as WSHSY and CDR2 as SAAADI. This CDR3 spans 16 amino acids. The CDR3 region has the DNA TGCGCCAGCAGTGAATTAGGCAGCCTGAGTAACTATGGCTATGCCTTC. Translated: CASSELGSLSNYGYAF.

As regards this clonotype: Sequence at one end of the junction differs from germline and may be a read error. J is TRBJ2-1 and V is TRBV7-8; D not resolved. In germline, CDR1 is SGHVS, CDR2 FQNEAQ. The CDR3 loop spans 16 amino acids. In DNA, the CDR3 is TGTGCCAGAAGCTTAGCCTCGGGTAGCTCATTCGGTGAGCACTTCTTC. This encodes CARSLASGSSFGEHFF.

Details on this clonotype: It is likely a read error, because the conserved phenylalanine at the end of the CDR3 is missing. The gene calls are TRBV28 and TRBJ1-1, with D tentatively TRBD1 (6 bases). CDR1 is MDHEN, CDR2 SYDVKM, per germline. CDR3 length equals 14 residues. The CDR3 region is CASSPGGGNTEAFI. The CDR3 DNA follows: TGTGCCAGCAGCCCCGGAGGGGGGAACACCGAAGCTTTCATT.

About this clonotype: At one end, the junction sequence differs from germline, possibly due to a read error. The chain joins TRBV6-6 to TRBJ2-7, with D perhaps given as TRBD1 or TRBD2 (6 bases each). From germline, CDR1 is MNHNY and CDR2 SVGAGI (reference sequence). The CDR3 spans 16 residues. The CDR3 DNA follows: TGTGCCAGTAGTTACGGGTTGGGGGGCCTATGCGACGAGCAGTACTTC. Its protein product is CASSYGLGGLCDEQYF.

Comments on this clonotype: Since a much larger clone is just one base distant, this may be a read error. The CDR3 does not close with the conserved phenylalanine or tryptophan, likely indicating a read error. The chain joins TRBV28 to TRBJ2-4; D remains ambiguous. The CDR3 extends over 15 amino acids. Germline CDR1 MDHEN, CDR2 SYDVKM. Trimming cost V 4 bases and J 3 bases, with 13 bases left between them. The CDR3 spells CASSSPGPIKNIQYL. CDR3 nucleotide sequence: TGTGCCAGCAGTTCCCCCGGGCCTATCAAAAACATTCAGTACTTA.

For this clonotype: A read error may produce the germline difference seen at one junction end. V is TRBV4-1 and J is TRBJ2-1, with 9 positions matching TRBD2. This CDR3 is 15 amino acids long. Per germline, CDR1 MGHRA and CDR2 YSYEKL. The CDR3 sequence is CASSQALAGYNGQFF. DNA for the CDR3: TGCGCCAGCAGCCAAGCACTAGCGGGCTATAATGGGCAGTTCTTC.

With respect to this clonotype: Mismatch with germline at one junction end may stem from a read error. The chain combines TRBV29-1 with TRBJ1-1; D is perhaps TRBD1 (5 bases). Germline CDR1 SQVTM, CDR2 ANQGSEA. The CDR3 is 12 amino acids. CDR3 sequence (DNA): TGCAGAGTTGAATCAGGGTTCACTGAAGCTTTCTTT. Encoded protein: CRVESGFTEAFF. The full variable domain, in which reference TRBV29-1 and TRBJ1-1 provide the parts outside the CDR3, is SAVISQKPSRDICQRGTSLTIQCQVDSQVTMMFWYRQQPGQSLTLIATANQGSEATYESGFVIDKFPISRPNLTFSTLTVSNMSPEDSSIYLCRVESGFTEAFFGQGTRLTVV.

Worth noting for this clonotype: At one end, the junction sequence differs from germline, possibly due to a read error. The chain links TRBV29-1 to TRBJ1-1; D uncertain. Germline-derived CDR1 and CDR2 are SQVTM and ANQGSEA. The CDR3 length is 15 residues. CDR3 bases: TGCATCGTTGGATCCGAGTGGGGTATGGACACTGAAGCTTTCTTT. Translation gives CIVGSEWGMDTEAFF.

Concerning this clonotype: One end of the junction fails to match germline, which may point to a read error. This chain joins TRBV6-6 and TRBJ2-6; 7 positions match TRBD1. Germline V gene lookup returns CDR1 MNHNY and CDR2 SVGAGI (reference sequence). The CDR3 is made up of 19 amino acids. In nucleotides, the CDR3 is TGTGCCAGCAGTAAATACTCCGGGACAGCCAACTCTGGGACCAACGTCCTGACTTTC. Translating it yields CASSKYSGTANSGTNVLTF.

This CDR3 reads CANNSSGWDTQYF. CDR3 sequence (DNA): TGTGCCAACAATTCCTCTGGGTGGGATACCCAGTACTTC. The rearrangement links TRBV6-6 to TRBJ2-5; D is unresolved. CDR3 size: 13 residues. V was pared by 10 bases and J by 8 bases, with 20 bases between. Germline V gene data show CDR1 as MNHNY and CDR2 as SVGAGI (reference sequence).

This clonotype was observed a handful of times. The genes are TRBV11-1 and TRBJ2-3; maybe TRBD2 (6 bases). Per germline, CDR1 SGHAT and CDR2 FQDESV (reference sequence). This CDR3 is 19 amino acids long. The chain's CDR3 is CTSSSGGSSVGARTDTQYF. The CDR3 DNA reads TGTACTAGCAGTTCTGGGGGAAGCTCTGTTGGAGCCCGCACAGATACGCAGTATTTT.

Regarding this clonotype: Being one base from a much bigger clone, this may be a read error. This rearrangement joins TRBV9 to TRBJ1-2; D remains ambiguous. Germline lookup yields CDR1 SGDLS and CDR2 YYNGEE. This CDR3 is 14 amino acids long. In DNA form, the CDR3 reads TGTGCCAGCAGCCTCGGGCCGGTTAACTATGACTACACCTTC. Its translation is CASSLGPVNYDYTF.

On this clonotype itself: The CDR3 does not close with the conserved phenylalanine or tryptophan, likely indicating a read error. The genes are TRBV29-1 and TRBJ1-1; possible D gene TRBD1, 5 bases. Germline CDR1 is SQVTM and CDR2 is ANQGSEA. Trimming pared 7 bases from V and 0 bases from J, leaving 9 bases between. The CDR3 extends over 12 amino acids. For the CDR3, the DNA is TGCAGCGGGGGGTCAGTGAACACTGAAGCTTTCTCT. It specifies CSGGSVNTEAFS.

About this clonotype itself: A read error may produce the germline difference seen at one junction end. The CDR3 is CASSRRRGPAETFF. DNA of the CDR3: TGTGCCAGCAGTAGACGTAGGGGGCCGGCTGAAACTTTCTTT. The V and J genes are TRBV12-3 or TRBV12-4 and TRBJ1-1; TRBD1 agrees at 7 bases. This CDR3 has 14 residues.

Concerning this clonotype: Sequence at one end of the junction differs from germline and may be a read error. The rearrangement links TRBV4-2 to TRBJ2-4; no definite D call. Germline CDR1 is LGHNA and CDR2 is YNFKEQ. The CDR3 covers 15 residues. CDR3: CSSSQDQGAKNIQYF. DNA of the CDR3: TGTTCCAGCAGCCAAGATCAAGGAGCCAAAAACATTCAGTACTTC.

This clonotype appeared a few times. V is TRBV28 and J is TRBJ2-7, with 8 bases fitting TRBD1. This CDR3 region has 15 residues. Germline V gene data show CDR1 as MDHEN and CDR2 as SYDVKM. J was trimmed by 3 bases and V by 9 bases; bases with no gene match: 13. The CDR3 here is CASPPPDRVFYEQYF. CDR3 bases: TGTGCCAGTCCGCCTCCGGACAGGGTCTTCTACGAGCAGTACTTC.

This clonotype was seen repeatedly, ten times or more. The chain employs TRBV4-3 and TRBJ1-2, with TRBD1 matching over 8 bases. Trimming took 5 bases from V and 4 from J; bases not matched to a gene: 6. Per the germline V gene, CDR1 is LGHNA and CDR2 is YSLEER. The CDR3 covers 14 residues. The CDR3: CASSFQGAGYGYTF. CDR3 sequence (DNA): TGCGCCAGCAGCTTCCAGGGGGCAGGCTATGGCTACACCTTC.

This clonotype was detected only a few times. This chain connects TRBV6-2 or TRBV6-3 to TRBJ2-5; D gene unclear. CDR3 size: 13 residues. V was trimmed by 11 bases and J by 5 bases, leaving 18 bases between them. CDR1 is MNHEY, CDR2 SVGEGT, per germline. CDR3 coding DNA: TGTGCCGGCAATTGGGCCCGAAGGGAGACCCAGTACTTC. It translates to CAGNWARRETQYF.

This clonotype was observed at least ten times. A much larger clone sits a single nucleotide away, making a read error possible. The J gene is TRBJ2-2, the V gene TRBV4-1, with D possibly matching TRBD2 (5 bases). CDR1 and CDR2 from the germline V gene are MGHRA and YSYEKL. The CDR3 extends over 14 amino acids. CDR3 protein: CASSQVATTGKLFF. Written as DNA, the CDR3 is TGCGCCAGCAGCCAAGTCGCCACCACCGGGAAGCTGTTTTTT.

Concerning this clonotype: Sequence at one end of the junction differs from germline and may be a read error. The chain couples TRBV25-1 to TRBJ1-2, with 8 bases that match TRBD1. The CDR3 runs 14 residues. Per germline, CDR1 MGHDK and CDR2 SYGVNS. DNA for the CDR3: TGTGCCAGCAGTGAATTTAGGACAGGGACTGGCTACATCTTC. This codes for CASSEFRTGTGYIF.

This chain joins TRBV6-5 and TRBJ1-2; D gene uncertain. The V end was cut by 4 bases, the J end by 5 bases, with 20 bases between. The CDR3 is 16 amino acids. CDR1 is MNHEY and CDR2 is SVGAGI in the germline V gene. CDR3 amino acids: CASSSGVVVVKYGYTF. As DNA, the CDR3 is TGTGCCAGCAGTTCTGGGGTCGTGGTCGTCAAGTATGGCTACACCTTC.

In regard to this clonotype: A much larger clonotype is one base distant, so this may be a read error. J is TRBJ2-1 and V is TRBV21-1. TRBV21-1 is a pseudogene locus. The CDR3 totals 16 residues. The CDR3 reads CASGKPGSEGYNEQFF. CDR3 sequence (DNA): TGTGCCAGCGGAAAACCGGGCTCGGAAGGCTACAATGAGCAGTTCTTC.

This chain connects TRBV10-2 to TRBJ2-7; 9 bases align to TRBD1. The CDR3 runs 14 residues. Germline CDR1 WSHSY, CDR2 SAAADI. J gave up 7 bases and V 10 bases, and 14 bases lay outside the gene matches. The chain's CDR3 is CATYTTGGIYEQYF. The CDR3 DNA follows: TGCGCCACATACACGACAGGGGGTATCTATGAGCAGTACTTC.

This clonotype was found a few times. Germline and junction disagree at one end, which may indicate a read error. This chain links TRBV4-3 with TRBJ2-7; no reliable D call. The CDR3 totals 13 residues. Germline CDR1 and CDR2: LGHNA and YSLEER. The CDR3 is CASRQDLPYEQYF. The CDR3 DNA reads TGCGCTAGCAGGCAAGATCTGCCTTACGAGCAGTACTTC.

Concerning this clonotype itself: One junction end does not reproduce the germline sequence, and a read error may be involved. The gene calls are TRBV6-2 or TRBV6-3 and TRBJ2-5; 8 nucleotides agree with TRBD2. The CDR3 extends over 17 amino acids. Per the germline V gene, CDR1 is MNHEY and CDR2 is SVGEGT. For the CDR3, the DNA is TGTGCCAGCGGTCTCTCTACAGCGGGAGACCAAAAAGAGATCCAGTACTTC. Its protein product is CASGLSTAGDQKEIQYF.

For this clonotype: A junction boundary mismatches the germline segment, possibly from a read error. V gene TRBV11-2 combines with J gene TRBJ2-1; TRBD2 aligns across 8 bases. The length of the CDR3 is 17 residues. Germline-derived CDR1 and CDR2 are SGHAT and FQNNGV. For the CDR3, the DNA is TGTGCAAGCAGCTTAGATGAGGGCGGGAGGTTCTACAATGAGCAGTTCTTC. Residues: CASSLDEGGRFYNEQFF.